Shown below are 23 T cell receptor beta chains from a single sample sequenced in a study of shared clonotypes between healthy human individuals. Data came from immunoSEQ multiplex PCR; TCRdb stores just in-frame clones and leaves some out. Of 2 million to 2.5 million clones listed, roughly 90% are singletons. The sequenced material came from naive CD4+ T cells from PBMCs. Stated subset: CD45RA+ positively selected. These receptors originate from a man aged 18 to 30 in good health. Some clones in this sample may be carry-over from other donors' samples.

The CDR3 DNA follows: TGTGCCAGCAGCGTAGATTCGGGGGGGCCCTACGAGCAGTACTTC. This sequence encodes CASSVDSGGPYEQYF. The chain is built from TRBV9 and TRBJ2-7; 8 bases map to TRBD2. Germline CDR1 is SGDLS and CDR2 is YYNGEE. Trimming removed 0 bases from V and 2 bases from J; junction bases left unmatched: 4. This CDR3 region has 15 residues. The entire variable domain, with the rest obtained from reference TRBV9 and TRBJ2-7, is as follows: DSGVTQTPKHLITATGQRVTLRCSPRSGDLSVYWYQQSLDQGLQFLIQYYNGEERAKGNILERFSAQQFPDLHSELNLSSLELGDSALYFCASSVDSGGPYEQYFGPGTRLTVT.

This chain's CDR3 is CASSLGGSGGYTF. The CDR3 DNA reads as TGTGCCAGCAGCTTAGGGGGTAGCGGGGGCTACACCTTC. This chain connects TRBV7-9 to TRBJ1-2; unclear D gene. The germline V gene has CDR1 SEHNR and CDR2 FQNEAQ (reference sequence). The CDR3 sequence is 13 residues long. Trimming shortened V by 1 base and J by 8 bases, and 11 bases separated the two germline ends.

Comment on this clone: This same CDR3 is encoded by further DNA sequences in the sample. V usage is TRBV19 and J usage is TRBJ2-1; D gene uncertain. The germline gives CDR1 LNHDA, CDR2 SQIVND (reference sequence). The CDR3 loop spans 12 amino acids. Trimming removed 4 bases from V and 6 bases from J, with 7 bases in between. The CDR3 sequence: CASSTRVNEQFF. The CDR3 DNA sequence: TGTGCCAGTAGTACCAGAGTCAATGAGCAGTTCTTC.

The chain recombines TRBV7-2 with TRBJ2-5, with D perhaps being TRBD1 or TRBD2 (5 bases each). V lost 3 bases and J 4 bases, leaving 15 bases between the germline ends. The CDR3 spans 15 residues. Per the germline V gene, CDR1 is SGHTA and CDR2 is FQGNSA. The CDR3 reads CASSFPGTVGETQYF. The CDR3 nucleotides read TGTGCCAGCAGCTTTCCCGGGACGGTCGGAGAGACCCAGTACTTC.

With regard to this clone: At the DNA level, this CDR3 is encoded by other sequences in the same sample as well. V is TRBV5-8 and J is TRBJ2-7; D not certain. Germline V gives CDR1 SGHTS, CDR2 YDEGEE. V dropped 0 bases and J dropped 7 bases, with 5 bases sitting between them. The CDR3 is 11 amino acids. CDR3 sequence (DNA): TGTGCCAGCAGCTTGGTCCGGGAGCAGTACTTC. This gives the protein CASSLVREQYF.

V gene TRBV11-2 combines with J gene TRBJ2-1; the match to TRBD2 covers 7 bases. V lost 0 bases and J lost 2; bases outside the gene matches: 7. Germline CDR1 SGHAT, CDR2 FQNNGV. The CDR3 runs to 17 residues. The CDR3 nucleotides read TGTGCCAGCAGCTTAGAGGTCGCGGGAGCTGCCTACAATGAGCAGTTCTTC. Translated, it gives CASSLEVAGAAYNEQFF. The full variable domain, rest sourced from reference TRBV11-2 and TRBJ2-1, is EAGVAQSPRYKIIEKRQSVAFWCNPISGHATLYWYQQILGQGPKLLIQFQNNGVVDDSQLPKDRFSAERLKGVDSTLKIQPAKLEDSAVYLCASSLEVAGAAYNEQFFGPGTRLTVL.

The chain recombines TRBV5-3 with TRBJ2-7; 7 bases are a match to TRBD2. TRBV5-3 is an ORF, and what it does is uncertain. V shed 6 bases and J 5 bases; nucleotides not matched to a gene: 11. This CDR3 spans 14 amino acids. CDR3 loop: CARNEREAFHEQYF. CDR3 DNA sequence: TGTGCCAGAAACGAGCGGGAAGCTTTCCACGAGCAGTACTTC.

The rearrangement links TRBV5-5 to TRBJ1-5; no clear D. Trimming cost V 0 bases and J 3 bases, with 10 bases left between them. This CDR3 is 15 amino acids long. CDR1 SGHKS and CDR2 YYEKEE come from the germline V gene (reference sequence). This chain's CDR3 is CASSLEGQTNQPQHF. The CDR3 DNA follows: TGTGCCAGCAGCTTGGAAGGCCAGACCAATCAGCCCCAGCATTTT.

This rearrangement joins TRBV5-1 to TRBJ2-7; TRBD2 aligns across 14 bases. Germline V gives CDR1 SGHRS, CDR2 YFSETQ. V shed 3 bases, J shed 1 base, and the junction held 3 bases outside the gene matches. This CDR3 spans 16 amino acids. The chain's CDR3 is CASSSGLAGASYEQYF. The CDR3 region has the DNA TGCGCCAGCAGCTCGGGACTAGCGGGAGCATCCTACGAGCAGTACTTC.

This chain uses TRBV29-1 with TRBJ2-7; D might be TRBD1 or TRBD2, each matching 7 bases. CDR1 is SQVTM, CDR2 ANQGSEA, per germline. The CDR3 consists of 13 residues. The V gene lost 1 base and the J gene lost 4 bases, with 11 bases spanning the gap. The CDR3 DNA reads TGCAGCGTTGAAGCCCAGGGGGGGTACGAGCAGTACTTC. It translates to CSVEAQGGYEQYF.

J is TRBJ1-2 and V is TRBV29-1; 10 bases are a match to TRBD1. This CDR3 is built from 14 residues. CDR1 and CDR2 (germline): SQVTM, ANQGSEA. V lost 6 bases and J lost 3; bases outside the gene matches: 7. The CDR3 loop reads CSVGQGSSHYGYTF. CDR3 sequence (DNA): TGCAGCGTGGGACAGGGGAGCAGTCACTATGGCTACACCTTC.

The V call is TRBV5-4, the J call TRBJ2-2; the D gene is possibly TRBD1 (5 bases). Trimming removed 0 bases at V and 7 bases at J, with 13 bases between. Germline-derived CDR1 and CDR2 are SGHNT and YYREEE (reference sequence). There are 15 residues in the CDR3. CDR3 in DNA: TGTGCCAGCAGCTTGGCCTGGGGCAGTGGCGGGGAGCTGTTTTTT. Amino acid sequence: CASSLAWGSGGELFF.

CDR3 region: CASSLRGAGTDTQYF. The CDR3 nucleotides read TGTGCCAGCAGTTTACGAGGGGCCGGCACAGATACGCAGTATTTT. The chain links TRBV27 to TRBJ2-3; possibly TRBD1 or TRBD2 for D (5 bases each). The V end lost 2 bases, the J end lost 1 base, and 10 bases lay between the germline ends. CDR1 is MNHEY and CDR2 is SMNVEV in the germline V gene (reference sequence). The CDR3 loop spans 15 amino acids.

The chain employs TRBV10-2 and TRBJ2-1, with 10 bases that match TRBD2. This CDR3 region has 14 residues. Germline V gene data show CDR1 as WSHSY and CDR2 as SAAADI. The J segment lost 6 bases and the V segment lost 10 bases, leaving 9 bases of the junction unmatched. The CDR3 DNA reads TGCGCCACCTGCTGGAGCGGGGGGGGCAATGAGCAGTTCTTC. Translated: CATCWSGGGNEQFF.

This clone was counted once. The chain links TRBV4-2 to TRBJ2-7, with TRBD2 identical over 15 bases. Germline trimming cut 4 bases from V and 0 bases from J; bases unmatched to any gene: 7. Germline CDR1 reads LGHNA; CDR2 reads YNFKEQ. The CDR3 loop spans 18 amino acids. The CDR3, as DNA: TGTGCCAGCAGCCGGGGACTAGCGGGAGGCATGAGCTCCTACGAGCAGTACTTC. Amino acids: CASSRGLAGGMSSYEQYF.

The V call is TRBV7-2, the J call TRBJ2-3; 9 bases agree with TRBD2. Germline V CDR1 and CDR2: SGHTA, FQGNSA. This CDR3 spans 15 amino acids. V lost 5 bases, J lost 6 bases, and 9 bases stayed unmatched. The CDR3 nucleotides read TGTGCCAGCAGCCCGGGACTAGCAGGAGGGGATACGCAGTATTTT. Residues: CASSPGLAGGDTQYF.

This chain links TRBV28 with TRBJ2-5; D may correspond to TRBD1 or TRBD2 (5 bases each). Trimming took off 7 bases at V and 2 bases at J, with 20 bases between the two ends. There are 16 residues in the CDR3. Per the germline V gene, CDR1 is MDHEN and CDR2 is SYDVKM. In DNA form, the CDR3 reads TGTGCCAGCACCTCCCCGGGGACCCGGACTCAAGAGACCCAGTACTTC. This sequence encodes CASTSPGTRTQETQYF.

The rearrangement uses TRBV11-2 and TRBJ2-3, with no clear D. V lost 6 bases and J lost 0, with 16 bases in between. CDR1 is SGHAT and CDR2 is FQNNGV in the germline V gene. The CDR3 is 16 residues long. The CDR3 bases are TGTGCCAGCAGACGAAGACCAAGTACTAGCACAGATACGCAGTATTTT. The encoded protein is CASRRRPSTSTDTQYF.

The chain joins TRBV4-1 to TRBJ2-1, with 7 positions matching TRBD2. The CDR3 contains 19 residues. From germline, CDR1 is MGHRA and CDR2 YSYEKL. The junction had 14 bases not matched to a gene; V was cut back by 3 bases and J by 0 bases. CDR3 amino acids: CASSQMGSSGLSSYNEQFF. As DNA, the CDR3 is TGCGCCAGCAGCCAGATGGGATCTAGCGGTTTAAGCTCCTACAATGAGCAGTTCTTC.

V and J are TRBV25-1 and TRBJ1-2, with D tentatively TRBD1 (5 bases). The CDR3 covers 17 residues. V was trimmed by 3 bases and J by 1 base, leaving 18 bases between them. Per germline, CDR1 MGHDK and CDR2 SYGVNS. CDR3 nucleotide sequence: TGTGCCAGCAGTGATCTGGGGCACGGGCCGGGTAACTATGGCTACACCTTC. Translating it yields CASSDLGHGPGNYGYTF.

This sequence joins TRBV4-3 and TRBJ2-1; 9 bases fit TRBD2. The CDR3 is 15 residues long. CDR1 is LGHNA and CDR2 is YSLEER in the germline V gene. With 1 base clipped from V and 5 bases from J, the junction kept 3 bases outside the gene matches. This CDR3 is CASSQVLAGHNEQFF. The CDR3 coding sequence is TGCGCCAGCAGCCAAGTTCTAGCGGGGCACAATGAGCAGTTCTTC.

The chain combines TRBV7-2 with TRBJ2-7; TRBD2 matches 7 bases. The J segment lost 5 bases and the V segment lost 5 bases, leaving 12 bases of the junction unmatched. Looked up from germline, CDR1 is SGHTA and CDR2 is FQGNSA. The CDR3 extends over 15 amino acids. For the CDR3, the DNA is TGTGCCAGCAGCGAACTAGCGACGGTGCCCAACGAGCAGTACTTC. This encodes CASSELATVPNEQYF.

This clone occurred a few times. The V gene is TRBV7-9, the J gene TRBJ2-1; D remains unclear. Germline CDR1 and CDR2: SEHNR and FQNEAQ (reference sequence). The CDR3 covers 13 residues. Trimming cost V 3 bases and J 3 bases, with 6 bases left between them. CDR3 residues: CASSLEDYNEQFF. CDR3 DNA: TGTGCCAGCAGCTTGGAAGACTACAATGAGCAGTTCTTC. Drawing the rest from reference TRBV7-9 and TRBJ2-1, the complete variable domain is DTGVSQNPRHKITKRGQNVTFRCDPISEHNRLYWYRQTLGQGPEFLTYFQNEAQLEKSRLLSDRFSAERPKGSFSTLEIQRTEQGDSAMYLCASSLEDYNEQFFGPGTRLTVL.